These 7 T cell receptor beta chains share one sample of origin, sequenced in a study of T cell repertoires in cytomegalovirus infection. TCRdb re-called the reads through MiXCR, storing one row per CDR3 protein. The table shows about 310,000 distinct CDR3 sequences, with 15% to 20% occurring only once. Sequences were obtained from PBMCs. The receptors stem from a human donor in good health (CMV status not recorded). Some clones in this sample may be carry-over from other donors' samples.

This clonotype was seen more than once but under ten times. The chain combines TRBV20-1 with TRBJ1-1; D is unresolved. Trimming cost V 6 bases and J 0 bases, with 14 bases left between them. Germline assignment: CDR1 DFQATT and CDR2 SNEGSKA (reference sequence). This CDR3 contains 14 residues. The CDR3 DNA follows: TGCAGTGCCCGAATGGCCAGACTGAACACTGAAGCTTTCTTT. This codes for CSARMARLNTEAFF.

This clonotype was recorded a few times. V gene TRBV18 combines with J gene TRBJ2-7; 8 bases are shared with TRBD1. J lost 5 bases, V lost 6 bases, and 6 bases had no gene match. The germline V gene encodes CDR1 KGHSH and CDR2 LQKENI. The CDR3 runs 13 residues. The DNA of the CDR3 is TGTGCCAGCTCCCCGGGACAGGAAGACGAGCAGTACTTC. Protein sequence: CASSPGQEDEQYF.

There are a few counts of this clonotype. The CDR3 loop reads CASSEYGRGNTDTQYF. The CDR3 DNA is TGTGCCAGCAGTGAATACGGCAGGGGGAACACAGATACGCAGTATTTT. This chain uses TRBV2 with TRBJ2-3; TRBD1 matches 7 bases. Losses at the gene ends were 2 bases for V and 2 bases for J; bases not matched to a gene: 7. Germline V lookup: CDR1 SNHLY, CDR2 FYNNEI. The CDR3 totals 16 residues.

This clonotype was observed a handful of times. The chain links TRBV2 to TRBJ2-1, with 11 bases fitting TRBD2. The junction had 3 bases not matched to a gene; V was cut back by 5 bases and J by 0 bases. The CDR3 is 16 residues long. The germline V gene has CDR1 SNHLY and CDR2 FYNNEI. The chain's CDR3 is CASSRTSGSSYNEQFF. CDR3 nucleotides: TGTGCCAGCAGTAGAACTAGCGGGAGCTCCTACAATGAGCAGTTCTTC.

In its sample, this clonotype was seen many times. The rearrangement uses TRBV7-8 and TRBJ1-6, with D perhaps matching TRBD1 (5 bases). The CDR3 length is 15 residues. V lost 5 bases, J lost 11 bases, and 19 bases lay in between. Germline CDR1 and CDR2: SGHVS and FQNEAQ. CDR3 protein: CASSPLTRQGAPLHF. The CDR3 coding sequence is TGTGCCAGCAGCCCTCTTACCCGCCAAGGGGCACCCCTCCACTTT.

This clonotype has more than one count but fewer than ten. This chain links TRBV7-9 with TRBJ2-5; D is ambiguous. The CDR3 runs to 16 residues. Germline CDR1 reads SEHNR; CDR2 reads FQNEAQ (reference sequence). V lost 1 base to trimming and J lost 3 bases, with 15 bases between them. The CDR3 reads CASSLEVFSRKETQYF. As DNA, the CDR3 is TGTGCCAGCAGCTTAGAGGTCTTCAGCAGGAAAGAGACCCAGTACTTC.

V is TRBV7-6 and J is TRBJ2-2; D might be TRBD1 (6 bases). V was trimmed by 5 bases and J by 5 bases, leaving 15 bases between them. This CDR3 contains 15 residues. The germline gives CDR1 SGHVS, CDR2 FNYEAQ. The CDR3 nucleotides read TGTGCCAGCAGCAGACAGGCAGGACGAACCGGGGAGCTGTTTTTT. The encoded protein is CASSRQAGRTGELFF.